This entry describes one T cell receptor (beta chain). What it binds is not known. The data originate from a study of cytomegalovirus exposure and HLA in healthy donors. Study-level findings and limits: Later analysis demonstrated an association between a missense DCLRE1C variant and TCR beta V- and J-gene trimming.

Germline lookup yields CDR1 SNHLY and CDR2 FYNNEI. This CDR3 contains 17 residues. The ends lost 7 bases at V and 4 bases at J; junction bases unmatched: 11. In the PCR, 60 Vbeta and 13 Jbeta primers were used. The table came from immunoSEQ multiplex PCR; TCRdb's copy has only in-frame clones and leaves some out. This table lists around 51,000 clones. The sequencing sample was made of PBMCs. The sequence was collected from a man aged 35 to 55 in good health and CMV-seropositive. J is TRBJ2-7 and V is TRBV2; 15 nucleotides line up with TRBD2. The CDR3 DNA reads TGTGCCAGCAATGGTGGACTAGCGGGAGGGCCCGGTTACGAGCAGTACTTC. Translated: CASNGGLAGGPGYEQYF.